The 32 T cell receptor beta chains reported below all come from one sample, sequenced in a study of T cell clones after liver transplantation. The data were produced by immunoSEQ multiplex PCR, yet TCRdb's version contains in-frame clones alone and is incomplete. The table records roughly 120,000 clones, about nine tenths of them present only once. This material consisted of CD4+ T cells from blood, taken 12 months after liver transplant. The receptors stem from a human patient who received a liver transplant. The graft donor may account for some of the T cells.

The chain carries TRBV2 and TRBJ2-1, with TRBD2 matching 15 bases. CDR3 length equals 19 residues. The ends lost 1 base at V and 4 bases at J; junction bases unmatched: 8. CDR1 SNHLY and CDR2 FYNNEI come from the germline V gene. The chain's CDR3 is CASSEVGLAGGRGYNEQFF. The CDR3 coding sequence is TGTGCCAGCAGTGAAGTTGGACTAGCGGGAGGGAGGGGTTACAATGAGCAGTTCTTC.

The CDR3 region is CASSPGRLAGDLTDTQYF. The CDR3 DNA reads as TGTGCCAGCAGCCCGGGCCGACTAGCGGGAGACCTCACAGATACGCAGTATTTT. V is TRBV7-2 and J is TRBJ2-3, with 12 bases matching TRBD2. The CDR3 covers 18 residues. Germline values: CDR1 SGHTA, CDR2 FQGNSA. The ends lost 5 bases at V and 2 bases at J; junction bases unmatched: 11.

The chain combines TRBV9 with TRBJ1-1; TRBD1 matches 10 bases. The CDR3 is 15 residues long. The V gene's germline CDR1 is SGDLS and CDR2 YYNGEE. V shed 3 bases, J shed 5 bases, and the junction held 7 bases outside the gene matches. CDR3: CASSEGTGEVTEAFF. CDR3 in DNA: TGTGCCAGCAGCGAGGGGACAGGGGAAGTGACTGAAGCTTTCTTT.

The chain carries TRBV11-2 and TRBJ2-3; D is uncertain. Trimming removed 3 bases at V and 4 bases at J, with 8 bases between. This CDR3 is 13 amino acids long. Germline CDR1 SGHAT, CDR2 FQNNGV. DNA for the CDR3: TGTGCCAGCAGCTTCTCCTACGCAGATACGCAGTATTTT. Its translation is CASSFSYADTQYF.

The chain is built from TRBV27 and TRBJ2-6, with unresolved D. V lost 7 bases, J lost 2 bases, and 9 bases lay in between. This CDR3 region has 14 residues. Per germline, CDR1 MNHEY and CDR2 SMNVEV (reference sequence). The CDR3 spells CASTIGTGANVLTF. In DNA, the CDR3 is TGTGCCAGCACCATCGGTACTGGGGCCAACGTCCTGACTTTC.

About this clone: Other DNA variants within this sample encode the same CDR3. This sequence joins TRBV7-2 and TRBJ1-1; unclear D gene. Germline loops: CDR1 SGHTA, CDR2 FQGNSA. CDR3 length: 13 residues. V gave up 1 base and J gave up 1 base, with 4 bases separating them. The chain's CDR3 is CASSLGRNTEAFF. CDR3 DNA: TGTGCCAGCAGCTTAGGCAGGAACACTGAAGCTTTCTTT.

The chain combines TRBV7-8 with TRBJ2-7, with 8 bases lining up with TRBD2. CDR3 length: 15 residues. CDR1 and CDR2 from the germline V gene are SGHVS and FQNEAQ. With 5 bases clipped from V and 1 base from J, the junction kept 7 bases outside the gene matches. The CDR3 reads CASSRTSGASYEQYF. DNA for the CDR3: TGTGCCAGCAGCCGTACTAGCGGAGCATCCTACGAGCAGTACTTC.

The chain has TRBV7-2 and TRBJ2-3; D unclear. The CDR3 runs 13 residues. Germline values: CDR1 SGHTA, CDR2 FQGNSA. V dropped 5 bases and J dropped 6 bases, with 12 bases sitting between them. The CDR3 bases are TGTGCCAGCAGCCTACGGTCCATGGATACGCAGTATTTT. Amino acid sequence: CASSLRSMDTQYF.

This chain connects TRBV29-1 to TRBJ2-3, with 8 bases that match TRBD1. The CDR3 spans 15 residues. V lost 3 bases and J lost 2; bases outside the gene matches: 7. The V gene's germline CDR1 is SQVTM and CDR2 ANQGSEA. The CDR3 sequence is CSVEGTGGDTDTQYF. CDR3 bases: TGCAGCGTTGAGGGAACAGGGGGAGACACAGATACGCAGTATTTT.

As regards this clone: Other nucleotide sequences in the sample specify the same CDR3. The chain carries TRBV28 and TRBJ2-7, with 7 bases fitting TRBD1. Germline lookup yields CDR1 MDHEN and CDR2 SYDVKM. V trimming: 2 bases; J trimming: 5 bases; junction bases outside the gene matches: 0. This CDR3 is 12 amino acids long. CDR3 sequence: CASSLTGDEQYF. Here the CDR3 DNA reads TGTGCCAGCAGTTTAACAGGGGACGAGCAGTACTTC.

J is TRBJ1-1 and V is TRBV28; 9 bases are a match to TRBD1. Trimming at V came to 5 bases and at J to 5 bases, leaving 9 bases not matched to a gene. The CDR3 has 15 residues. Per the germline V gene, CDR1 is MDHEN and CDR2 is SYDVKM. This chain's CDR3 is CASSPHRGRRTEAFF. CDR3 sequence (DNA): TGTGCCAGCAGTCCGCACAGGGGGCGACGGACTGAAGCTTTCTTT.

The CDR3: CASSYTGGNQPQHF. The CDR3 DNA reads as TGCGCCAGCAGCTATACAGGGGGCAATCAGCCCCAGCATTTT. This chain joins TRBV4-1 and TRBJ1-5; 7 nucleotides match TRBD1. The CDR3 covers 14 residues. Per the germline V gene, CDR1 is MGHRA and CDR2 is YSYEKL. V shed 5 bases and J 2 bases; nucleotides not matched to a gene: 3.

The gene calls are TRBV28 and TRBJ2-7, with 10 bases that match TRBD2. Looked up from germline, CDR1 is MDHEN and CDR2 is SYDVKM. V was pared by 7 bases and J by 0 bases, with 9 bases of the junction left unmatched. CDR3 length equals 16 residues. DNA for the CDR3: TGTGCCAGCACTACCCCGGGACTAGCGATCTCCTACGAGCAGTACTTC. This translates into CASTTPGLAISYEQYF.

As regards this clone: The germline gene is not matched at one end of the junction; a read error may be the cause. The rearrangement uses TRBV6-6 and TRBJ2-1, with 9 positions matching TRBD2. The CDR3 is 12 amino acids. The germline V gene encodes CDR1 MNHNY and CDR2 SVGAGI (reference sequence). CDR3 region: CASRNSGRLAVF. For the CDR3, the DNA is TGTGCCAGCAGGAATAGCGGGAGATTGGCGGTCTTC.

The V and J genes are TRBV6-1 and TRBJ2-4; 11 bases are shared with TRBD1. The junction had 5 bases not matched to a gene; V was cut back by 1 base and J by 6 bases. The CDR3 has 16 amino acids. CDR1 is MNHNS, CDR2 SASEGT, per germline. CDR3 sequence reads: CASSEVMGQGVNIQYF. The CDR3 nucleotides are TGTGCCAGCAGTGAAGTTATGGGACAGGGGGTAAACATTCAGTACTTC.

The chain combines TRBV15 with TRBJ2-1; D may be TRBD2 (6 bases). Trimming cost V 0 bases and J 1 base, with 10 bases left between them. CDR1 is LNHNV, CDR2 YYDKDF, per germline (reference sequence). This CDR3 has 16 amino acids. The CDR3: CATSRERSGSYNEQFF. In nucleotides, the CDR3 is TGTGCCACCAGCAGAGAGCGTAGCGGTTCCTACAATGAGCAGTTCTTC. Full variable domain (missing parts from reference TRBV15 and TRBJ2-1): DAMVIQNPRYQVTQFGKPVTLSCSQTLNHNVMYWYQQKSSQAPKLLFHYYDKDFNNEADTPDNFQSRRPNTSFCFLDIRSPGLGDTAMYLCATSRERSGSYNEQFFGPGTRLTVL.

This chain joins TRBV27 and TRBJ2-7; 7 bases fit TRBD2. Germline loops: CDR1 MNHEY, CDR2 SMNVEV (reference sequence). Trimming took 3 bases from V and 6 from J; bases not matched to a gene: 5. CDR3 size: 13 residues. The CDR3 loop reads CASSLRGSSEQYF. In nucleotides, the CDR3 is TGTGCCAGCAGTTTGCGGGGGAGCTCCGAGCAGTACTTC.

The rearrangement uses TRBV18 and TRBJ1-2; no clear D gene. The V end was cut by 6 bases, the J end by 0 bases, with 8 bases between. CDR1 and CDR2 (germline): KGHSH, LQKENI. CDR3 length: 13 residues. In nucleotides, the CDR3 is TGTGCCAGCTCCTCGGGCCCTAACTATGGCTACACCTTC. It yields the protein CASSSGPNYGYTF. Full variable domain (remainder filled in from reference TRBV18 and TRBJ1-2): NAGVMQNPRHLVRRRGQEARLRCSPMKGHSHVYWYRQLPEEGLKFMVYLQKENIIDESGMPKERFSAEFPKEGPSILRIQQVVRGDSAAYFCASSSGPNYGYTFGSGTRLTVV.

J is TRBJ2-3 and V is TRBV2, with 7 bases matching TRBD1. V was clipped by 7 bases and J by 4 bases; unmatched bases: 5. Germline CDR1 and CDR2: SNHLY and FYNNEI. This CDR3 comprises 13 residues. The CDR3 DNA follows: TGTGCCAGCATAAAACAGGGGTCAGATACGCAGTATTTT. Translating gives CASIKQGSDTQYF.

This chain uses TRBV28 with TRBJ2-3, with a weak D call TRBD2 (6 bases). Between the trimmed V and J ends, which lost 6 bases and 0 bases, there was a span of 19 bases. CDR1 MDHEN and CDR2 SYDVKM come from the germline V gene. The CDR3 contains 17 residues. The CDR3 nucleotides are TGTGCCAGCAGCTCTCCCTCTCGGGGGACTAGCACAGATACGCAGTATTTT. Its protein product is CASSSPSRGTSTDTQYF.

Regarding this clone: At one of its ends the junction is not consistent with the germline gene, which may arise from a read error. CDR3 region: CASSEDLGINTEAFF. The CDR3, as DNA: TGTGCCAGCAGCGAAGATCTGGGAATAAACACTGAAGCTTTCTTT. J is TRBJ1-1 and V is TRBV2; D not certain. Looked up from germline, CDR1 is SNHLY and CDR2 is FYNNEI. CDR3 length: 15 amino acids.

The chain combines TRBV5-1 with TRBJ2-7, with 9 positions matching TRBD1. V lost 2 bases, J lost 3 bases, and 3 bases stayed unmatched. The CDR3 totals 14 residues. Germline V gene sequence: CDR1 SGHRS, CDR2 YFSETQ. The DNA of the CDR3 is TGCGCCAGCAGCTTTGGGGACAGGGTCTACGAGCAGTACTTC. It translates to CASSFGDRVYEQYF.

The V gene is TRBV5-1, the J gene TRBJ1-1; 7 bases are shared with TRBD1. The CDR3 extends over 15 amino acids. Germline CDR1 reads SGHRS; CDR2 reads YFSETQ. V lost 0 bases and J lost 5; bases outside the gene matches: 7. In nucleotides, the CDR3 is TGCGCCAGCAGCTTGGAAGACAGGGCCGGGACTGAAGCTTTCTTT. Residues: CASSLEDRAGTEAFF.

The CDR3, as DNA: TGTGCCAGCAGCTTAGAGGCAGGGTGGTTTGGCGAGCAGTACTTC. Protein: CASSLEAGWFGEQYF. The chain links TRBV13 to TRBJ2-7; D may be TRBD1 (5 bases). Per the germline V gene, CDR1 is PRHDT and CDR2 is FYEKMQ (reference sequence). The V end lost 1 base, the J end lost 6 bases, and 16 bases lay between the germline ends. The CDR3 extends over 15 amino acids.

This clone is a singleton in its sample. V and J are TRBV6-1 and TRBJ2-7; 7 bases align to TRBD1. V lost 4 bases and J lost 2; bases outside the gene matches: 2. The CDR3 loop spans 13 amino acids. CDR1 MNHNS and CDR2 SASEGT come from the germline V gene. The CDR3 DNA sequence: TGTGCCAGCAGTGGACAGGGACCCTACGAGCAGTACTTC. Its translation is CASSGQGPYEQYF.

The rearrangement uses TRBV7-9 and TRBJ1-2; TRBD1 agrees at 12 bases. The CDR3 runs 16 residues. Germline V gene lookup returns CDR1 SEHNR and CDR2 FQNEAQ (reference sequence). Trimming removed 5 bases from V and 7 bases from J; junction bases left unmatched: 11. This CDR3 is CASSRPGQGAQGGYTF. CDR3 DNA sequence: TGTGCCAGCAGCCGTCCGGGACAGGGGGCGCAAGGTGGCTACACCTTC.

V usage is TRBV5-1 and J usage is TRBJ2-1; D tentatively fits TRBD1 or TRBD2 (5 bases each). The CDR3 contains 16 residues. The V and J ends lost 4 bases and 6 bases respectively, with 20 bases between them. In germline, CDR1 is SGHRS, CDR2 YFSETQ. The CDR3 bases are TGCGCCAGCAGCACCACCGGGACCAATAAAGGCAATGAGCAGTTCTTC. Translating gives CASSTTGTNKGNEQFF.

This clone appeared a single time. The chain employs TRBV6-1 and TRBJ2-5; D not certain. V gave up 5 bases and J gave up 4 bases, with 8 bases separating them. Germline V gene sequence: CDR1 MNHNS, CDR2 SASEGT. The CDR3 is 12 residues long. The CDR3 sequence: CASSSWRETQYF. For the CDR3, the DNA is TGTGCCAGCAGTTCTTGGCGAGAGACCCAGTACTTC.

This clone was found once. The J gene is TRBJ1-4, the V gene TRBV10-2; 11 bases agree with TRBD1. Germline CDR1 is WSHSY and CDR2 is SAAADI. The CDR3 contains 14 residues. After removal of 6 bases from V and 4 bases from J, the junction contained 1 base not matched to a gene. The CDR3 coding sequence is TGCGCCAGCAGGGGGACAGGGGGTAATGAAAAACTGTTTTTT. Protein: CASRGTGGNEKLFF.

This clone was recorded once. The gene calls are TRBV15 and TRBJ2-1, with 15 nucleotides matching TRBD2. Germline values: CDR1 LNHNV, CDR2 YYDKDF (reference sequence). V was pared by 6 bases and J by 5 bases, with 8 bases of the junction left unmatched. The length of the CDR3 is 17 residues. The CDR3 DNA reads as TGTGCCACCAGTCCCGGGACTAGCGGGAGGAAGAACAATGAGCAGTTCTTC. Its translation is CATSPGTSGRKNNEQFF.

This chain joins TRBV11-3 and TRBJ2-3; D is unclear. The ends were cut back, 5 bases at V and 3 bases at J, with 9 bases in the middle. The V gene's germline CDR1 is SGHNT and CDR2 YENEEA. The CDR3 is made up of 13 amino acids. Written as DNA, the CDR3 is TGTGCCAGCAGCCAACGGAGAACAGATACGCAGTATTTT. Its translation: CASSQRRTDTQYF.

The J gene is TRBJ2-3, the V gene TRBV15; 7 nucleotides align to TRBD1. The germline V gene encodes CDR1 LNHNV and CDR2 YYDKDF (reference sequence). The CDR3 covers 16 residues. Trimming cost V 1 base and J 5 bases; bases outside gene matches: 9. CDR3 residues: CATSRGDSSFIDTQYF. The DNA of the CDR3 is TGTGCCACCAGCAGAGGGGACAGCTCTTTTATAGATACGCAGTATTTT.